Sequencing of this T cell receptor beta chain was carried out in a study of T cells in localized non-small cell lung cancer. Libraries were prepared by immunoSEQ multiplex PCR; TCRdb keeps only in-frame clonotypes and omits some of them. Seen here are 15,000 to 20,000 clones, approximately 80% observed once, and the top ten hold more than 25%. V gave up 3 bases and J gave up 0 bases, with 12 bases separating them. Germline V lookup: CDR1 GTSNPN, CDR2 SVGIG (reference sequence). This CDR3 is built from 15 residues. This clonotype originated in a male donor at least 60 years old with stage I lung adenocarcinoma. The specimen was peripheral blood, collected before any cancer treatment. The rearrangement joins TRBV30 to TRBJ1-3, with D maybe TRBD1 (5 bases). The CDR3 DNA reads TGTGCCTGGAGCCTTACAGGAGTCTCTGGAAACACCATATATTTT. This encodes CAWSLTGVSGNTIYF.